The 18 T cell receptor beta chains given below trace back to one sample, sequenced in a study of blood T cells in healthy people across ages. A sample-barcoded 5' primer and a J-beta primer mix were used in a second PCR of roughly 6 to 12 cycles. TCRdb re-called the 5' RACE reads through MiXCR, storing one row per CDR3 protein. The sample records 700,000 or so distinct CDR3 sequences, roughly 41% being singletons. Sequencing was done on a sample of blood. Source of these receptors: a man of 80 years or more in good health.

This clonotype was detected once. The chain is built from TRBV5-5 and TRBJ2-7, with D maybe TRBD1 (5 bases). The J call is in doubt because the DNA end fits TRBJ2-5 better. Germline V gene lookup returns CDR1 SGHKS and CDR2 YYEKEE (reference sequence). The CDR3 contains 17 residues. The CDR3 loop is CASSSIRLTAFSETQYF. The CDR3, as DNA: TGTGCCAGCAGCTCCATTCGACTGACAGCCTTCTCGGAGACCCAGTACTTC.

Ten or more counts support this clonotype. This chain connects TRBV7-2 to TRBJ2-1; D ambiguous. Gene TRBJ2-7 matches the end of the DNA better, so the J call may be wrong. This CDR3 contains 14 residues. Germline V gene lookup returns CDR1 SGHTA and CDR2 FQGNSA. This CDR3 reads CASSLGSFNNEQYF. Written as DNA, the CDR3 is TGTGCCAGCAGCTTAGGCAGCTTTAACAATGAGCAGTACTTC.

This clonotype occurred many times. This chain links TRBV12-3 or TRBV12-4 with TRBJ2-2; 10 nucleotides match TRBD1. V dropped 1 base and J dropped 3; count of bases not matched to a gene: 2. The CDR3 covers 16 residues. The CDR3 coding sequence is TGTGCCAGCAGTTTAGGACAGGGGGCTTACACCGGGGAGCTGTTTTTT. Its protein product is CASSLGQGAYTGELFF.

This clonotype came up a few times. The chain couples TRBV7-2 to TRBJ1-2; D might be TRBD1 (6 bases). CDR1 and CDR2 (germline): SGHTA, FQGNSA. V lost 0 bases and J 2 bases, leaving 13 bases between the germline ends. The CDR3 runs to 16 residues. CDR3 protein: CASSLAGGSTNYGYTF. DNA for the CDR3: TGTGCCAGCAGCTTAGCGGGGGGCAGCACCAACTATGGCTACACCTTC.

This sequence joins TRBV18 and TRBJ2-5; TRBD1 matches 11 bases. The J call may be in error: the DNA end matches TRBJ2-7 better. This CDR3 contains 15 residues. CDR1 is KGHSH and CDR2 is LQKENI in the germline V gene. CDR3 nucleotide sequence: TGTGCCAGCTCACCAGTCGGGACAGGGGGGAACGAGCAGTACTTC. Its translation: CASSPVGTGGNEQYF.

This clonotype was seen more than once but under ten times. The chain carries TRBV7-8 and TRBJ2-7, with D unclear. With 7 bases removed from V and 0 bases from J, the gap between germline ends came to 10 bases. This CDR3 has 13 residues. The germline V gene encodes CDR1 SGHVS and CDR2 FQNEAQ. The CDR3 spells CASKWSSSYEQYF. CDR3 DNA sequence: TGTGCCAGCAAATGGTCGAGCTCCTACGAGCAGTACTTC.

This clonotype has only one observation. The CDR3 protein is CASSPAVNPSGTQYF. Written as DNA, the CDR3 is TGTGCCAGCAGCCCGGCGGTAAACCCCTCAGGGACCCAGTACTTC. The chain is built from TRBV3-1 and TRBJ2-5; D remains unclear. The germline V gene has CDR1 LGHDT and CDR2 YNNKEL (reference sequence). V was pared by 4 bases and J by 7 bases, with 19 bases between. The CDR3 is 15 residues long.

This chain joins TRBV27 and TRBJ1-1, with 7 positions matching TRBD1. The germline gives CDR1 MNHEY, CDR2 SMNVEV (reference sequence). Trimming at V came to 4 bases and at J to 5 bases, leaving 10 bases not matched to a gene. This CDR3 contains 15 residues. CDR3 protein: CASSSTGRDGTEAFF. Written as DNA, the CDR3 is TGTGCCAGCAGTTCGACAGGGCGTGACGGGACTGAAGCTTTCTTT.

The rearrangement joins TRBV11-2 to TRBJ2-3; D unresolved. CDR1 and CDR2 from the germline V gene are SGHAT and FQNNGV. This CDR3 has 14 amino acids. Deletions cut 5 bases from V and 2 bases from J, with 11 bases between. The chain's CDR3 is CASSRTPLTDTQYF. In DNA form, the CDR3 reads TGTGCCAGCAGCCGCACACCACTCACAGATACGCAGTATTTT.

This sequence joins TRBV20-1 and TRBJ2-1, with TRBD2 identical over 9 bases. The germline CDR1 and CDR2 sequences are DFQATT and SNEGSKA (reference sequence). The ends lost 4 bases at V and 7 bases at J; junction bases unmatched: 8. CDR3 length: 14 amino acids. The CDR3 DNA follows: TGCAGTGCTACCTTAGCGGGAGTGTGGAATGAGCAGTTCTTC. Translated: CSATLAGVWNEQFF.

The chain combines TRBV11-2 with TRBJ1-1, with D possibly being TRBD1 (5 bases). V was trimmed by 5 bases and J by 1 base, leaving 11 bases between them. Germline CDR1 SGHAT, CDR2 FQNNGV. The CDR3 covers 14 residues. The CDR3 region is CASSGRTRNTEAFF. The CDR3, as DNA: TGTGCCAGCAGCGGAAGGACAAGGAACACTGAAGCTTTCTTT.

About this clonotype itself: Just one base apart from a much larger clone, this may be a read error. The CDR3 sequence: CSVTDQGGTEQYF. The CDR3 region has the DNA TGCAGCGTGACGGATCAGGGGGGCACTGAGCAGTACTTC. The chain carries TRBV29-1 and TRBJ2-5, with TRBD1 as a possible D gene (7 bases). The CDR3 sequence is 13 residues long. Germline V gene sequence: CDR1 SQVTM, CDR2 ANQGSEA. The ends were cut back, 6 bases at V and 11 bases at J, with 22 bases in the middle.

CDR3 nucleotides: TGTGCCACCAGTGACGAGGGTGGCTGGGAGCTGTTTTTT. Translated: CATSDEGGWELFF. The rearrangement joins TRBV24-1 to TRBJ2-2, with D possibly TRBD2 on 5 matching bases. The CDR3 is 13 residues long. V was pared by 4 bases and J by 9 bases, with 11 bases between. Germline lookup yields CDR1 KGHDR and CDR2 SFDVKD.

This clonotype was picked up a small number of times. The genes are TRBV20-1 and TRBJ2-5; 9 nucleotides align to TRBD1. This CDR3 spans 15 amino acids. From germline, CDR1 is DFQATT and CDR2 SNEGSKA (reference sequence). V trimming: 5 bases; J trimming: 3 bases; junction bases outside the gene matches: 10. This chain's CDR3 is CSAFTGGAVKETQYF. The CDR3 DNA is TGCAGTGCTTTTACAGGGGGCGCGGTTAAAGAGACCCAGTACTTC.

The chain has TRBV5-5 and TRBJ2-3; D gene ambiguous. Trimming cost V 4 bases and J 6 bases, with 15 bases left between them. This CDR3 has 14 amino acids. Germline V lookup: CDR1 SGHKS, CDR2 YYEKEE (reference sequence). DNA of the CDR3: TGTGCCAGCAGCGGCGGCCTTAACAAGGATACGCAGTATTTT. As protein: CASSGGLNKDTQYF.

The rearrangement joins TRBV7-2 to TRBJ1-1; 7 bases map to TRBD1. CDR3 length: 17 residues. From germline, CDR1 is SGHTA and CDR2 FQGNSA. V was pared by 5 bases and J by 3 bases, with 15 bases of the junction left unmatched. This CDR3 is CASSPHIGGGRYTEAFF. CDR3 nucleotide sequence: TGTGCCAGCAGCCCCCACATCGGAGGGGGCCGGTACACTGAAGCTTTCTTT.

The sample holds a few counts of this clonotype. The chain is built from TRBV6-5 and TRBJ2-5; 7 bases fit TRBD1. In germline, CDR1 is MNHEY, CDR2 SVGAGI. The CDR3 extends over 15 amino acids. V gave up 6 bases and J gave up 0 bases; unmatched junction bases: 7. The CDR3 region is CASSARQGNQETQYF. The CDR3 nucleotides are TGTGCCAGCAGCGCCCGACAGGGTAACCAAGAGACCCAGTACTTC.

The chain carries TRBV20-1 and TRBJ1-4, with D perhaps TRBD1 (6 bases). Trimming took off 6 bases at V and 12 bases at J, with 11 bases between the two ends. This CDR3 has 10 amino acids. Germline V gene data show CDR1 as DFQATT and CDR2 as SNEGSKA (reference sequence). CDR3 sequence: CSALRGELFF. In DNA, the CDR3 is TGCAGTGCCCTTAGGGGGGAACTGTTTTTT.